The present TCR beta chain was sequenced within a study of T cells in Graves' hyperthyroidism and ophthalmopathy. Uncontrolled infection, other autoimmune disease, pregnancy or lactation disqualified patients from enrolment. Clinical symptoms, serum thyroxine, TRAb, thyroid ultrasound and orbital computed tomography established diagnosis. The trim removed 1 base at V and 7 bases at J, leaving 7 bases unmatched. The germline V gene encodes CDR1 SGDLS and CDR2 YYNGEE. This CDR3 spans 15 amino acids. The CDR3 regions of TCR beta were amplified from RNA transcripts. RT-PCR in the first round (using the HTBI primer set) targeted the TCR CDR3. MiXCR, applied by TCRdb to the multiplex PCR reads, yields one record per CDR3 protein. The table has approximately 600,000 distinct CDR3 sequences, approximately 15% seen once. Findings and limits, study-wide: It was a median approximately 7.1 months before onset that the model predicted ophthalmopathy. In the analysis, a 13 V-J model separated ophthalmopathy from stable hyperthyroidism.

This clonotype has more than one count but fewer than ten. Its antigen remains unknown. The chain recombines TRBV9 with TRBJ2-5, with 10 nucleotides matching TRBD2. Material: blood. This receptor was taken from a young woman with Graves' ophthalmopathy. Here the CDR3 DNA reads TGTGCCAGCAGCGTACTAGCGGGAGCAAAAGGGACCCAGTACTTC. Amino acids: CASSVLAGAKGTQYF.